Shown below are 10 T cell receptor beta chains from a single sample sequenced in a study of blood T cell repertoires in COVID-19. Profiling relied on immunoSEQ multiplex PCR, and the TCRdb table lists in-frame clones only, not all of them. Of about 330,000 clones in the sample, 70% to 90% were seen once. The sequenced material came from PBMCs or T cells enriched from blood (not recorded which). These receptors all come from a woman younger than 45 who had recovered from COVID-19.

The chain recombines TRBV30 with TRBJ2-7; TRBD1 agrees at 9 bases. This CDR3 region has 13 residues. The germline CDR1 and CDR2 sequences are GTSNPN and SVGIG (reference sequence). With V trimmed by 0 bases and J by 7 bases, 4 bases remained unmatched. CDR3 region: CAWSVGQGNEQYF. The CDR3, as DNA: TGTGCCTGGAGTGTGGGACAGGGCAATGAGCAGTACTTC.

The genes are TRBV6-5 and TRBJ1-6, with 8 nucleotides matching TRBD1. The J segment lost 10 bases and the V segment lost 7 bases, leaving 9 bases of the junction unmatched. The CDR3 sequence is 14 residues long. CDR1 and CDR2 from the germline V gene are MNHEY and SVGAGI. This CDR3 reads CASNPGGAGSPLHF. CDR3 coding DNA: TGTGCCAGCAATCCAGGGGGCGCCGGATCACCCCTCCACTTT.

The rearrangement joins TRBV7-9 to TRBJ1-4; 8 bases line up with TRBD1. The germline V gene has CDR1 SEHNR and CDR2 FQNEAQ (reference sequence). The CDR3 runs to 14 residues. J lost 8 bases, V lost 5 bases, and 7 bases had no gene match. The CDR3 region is CASSTARGREKLFF. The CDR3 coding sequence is TGTGCCAGCAGCACAGCCAGGGGGCGAGAAAAACTGTTTTTT.

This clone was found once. DNA of the CDR3: TGTGCCTGGAGCACACAGGGGGCGCGGGGAAACACCATATATTTT. Protein: CAWSTQGARGNTIYF. The chain combines TRBV30 with TRBJ1-3; TRBD1 agrees at 9 bases. The CDR3 covers 15 residues. CDR1 and CDR2 from the germline V gene are GTSNPN and SVGIG (reference sequence). The ends lost 3 bases at V and 4 bases at J; junction bases unmatched: 7. Complete variable domain (other parts from reference TRBV30 and TRBJ1-3): SQTIHQWPATLVQPVGSPLSLECTVEGTSNPNLYWYRQAAGRGLQLLFYSVGIGQISSEVPQNLSASRPQDRQFILSSKKLLLSDSGFYLCAWSTQGARGNTIYFGEGSWLTVV.

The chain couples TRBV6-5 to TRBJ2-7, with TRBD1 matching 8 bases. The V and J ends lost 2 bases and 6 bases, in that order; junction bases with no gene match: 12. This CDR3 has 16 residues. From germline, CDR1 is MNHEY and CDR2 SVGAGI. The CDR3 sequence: CASSYRSQGAGPEQYF. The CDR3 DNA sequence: TGTGCCAGCAGTTACCGCAGCCAGGGGGCTGGGCCCGAGCAGTACTTC.

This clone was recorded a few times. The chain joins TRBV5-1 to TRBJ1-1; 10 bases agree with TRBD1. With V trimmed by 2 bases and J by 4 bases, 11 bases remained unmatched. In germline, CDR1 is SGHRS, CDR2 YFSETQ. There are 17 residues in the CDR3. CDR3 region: CASSFGTGVAGSTEAFF. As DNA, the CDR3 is TGCGCCAGCAGCTTCGGGACAGGGGTCGCCGGTTCCACTGAAGCTTTCTTT.

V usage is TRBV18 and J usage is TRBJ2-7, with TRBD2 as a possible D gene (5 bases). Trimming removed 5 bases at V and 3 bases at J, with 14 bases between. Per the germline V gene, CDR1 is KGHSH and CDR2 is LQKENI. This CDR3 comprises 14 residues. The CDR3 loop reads CASSIIGENYEQYF. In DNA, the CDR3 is TGTGCCAGCTCAATTATCGGGGAGAACTACGAGCAGTACTTC.

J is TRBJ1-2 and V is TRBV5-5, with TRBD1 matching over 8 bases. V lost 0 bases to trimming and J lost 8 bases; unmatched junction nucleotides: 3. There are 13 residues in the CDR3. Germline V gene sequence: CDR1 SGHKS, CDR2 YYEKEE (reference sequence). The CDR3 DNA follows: TGTGCCAGCAGCTTGGAAGGACAGGGCGGCTACACCTTC. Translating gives CASSLEGQGGYTF.

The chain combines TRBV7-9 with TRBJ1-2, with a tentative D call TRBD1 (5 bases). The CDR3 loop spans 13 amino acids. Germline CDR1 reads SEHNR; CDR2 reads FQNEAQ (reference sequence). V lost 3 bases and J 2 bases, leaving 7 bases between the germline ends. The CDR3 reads CASSFDRNYGYTF. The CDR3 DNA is TGTGCCAGCAGCTTTGACAGAAACTATGGCTACACCTTC. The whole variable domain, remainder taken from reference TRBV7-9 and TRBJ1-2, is DTGVSQNPRHKITKRGQNVTFRCDPISEHNRLYWYRQTLGQGPEFLTYFQNEAQLEKSRLLSDRFSAERPKGSFSTLEIQRTEQGDSAMYLCASSFDRNYGYTFGSGTRLTVV.

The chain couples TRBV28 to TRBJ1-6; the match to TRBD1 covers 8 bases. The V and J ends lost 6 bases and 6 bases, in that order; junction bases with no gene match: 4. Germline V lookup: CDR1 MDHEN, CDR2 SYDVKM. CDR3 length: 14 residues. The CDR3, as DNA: TGTGCCAGCAGAATGGGACAGGTTAATTCACCCCTCCACTTT. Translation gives CASRMGQVNSPLHF.